The 27 T cell receptor beta chains below were found in one sample sequenced in a study of blood T cell repertoires in COVID-19. Sequencing used immunoSEQ multiplex PCR; TCRdb keeps in-frame clones, though not all of them. The sample lists 210,000 or so clones, roughly 80% seen once, with more than 9% in the top ten. Source material: peripheral blood. The source of these receptors is a woman aged 80 or over with acute or convalescent COVID-19.

This clone showed up just once. V gene TRBV3-1 (or the pseudogene TRBV3-2) combines with J gene TRBJ2-2, with D perhaps matching TRBD1 (5 bases). V gave up 1 base and J gave up 2 bases, with 8 bases separating them. The CDR3 consists of 15 residues. Germline CDR1 reads LGHDT; CDR2 reads YNNKEL (reference sequence). The CDR3 loop is CASSQVQGNTGELFF. The CDR3 DNA is TGTGCCAGCAGCCAAGTGCAGGGAAACACCGGGGAGCTGTTTTTT.

V is TRBV7-2 and J is TRBJ2-2; 13 bases match TRBD2. Germline lookup yields CDR1 SGHTA and CDR2 FQGNSA. The CDR3 runs to 17 residues. The V segment lost 5 bases and the J segment 0 bases; nucleotides outside the gene matches: 3. Written as DNA, the CDR3 is TGTGCCAGCAGCCGGACTAGCGGGGGAGCGAACACCGGGGAGCTGTTTTTT. As protein: CASSRTSGGANTGELFF.

This clone was seen only once. The J gene is TRBJ1-5, the V gene TRBV5-1, with TRBD1 matching 9 bases. The CDR3 consists of 15 residues. Germline assignment: CDR1 SGHRS and CDR2 YFSETQ. Trimming took 3 bases from V and 7 from J; bases not matched to a gene: 8. The CDR3 sequence is CASSSGTGNYQPQHF. The CDR3 region has the DNA TGCGCCAGCAGCTCTGGGACAGGGAATTACCAGCCCCAGCATTTT.

The chain joins TRBV11-2 to TRBJ1-5; TRBD1 matches at 7 bases. The CDR3 covers 14 residues. Germline V gene lookup returns CDR1 SGHAT and CDR2 FQNNGV. J was trimmed by 7 bases and V by 3 bases; bases with no gene match: 6. The CDR3 nucleotides are TGTGCCAGCAGCTTGACAGGGAAAGACCAGCCCCAGCATTTT. Translation: CASSLTGKDQPQHF.

The chain links TRBV19 to TRBJ1-4, with D unclear. The CDR3 extends over 15 amino acids. The V end lost 3 bases, the J end lost 1 base, and 9 bases lay between the germline ends. Germline V lookup: CDR1 LNHDA, CDR2 SQIVND (reference sequence). Here the CDR3 reads CASSIIRQTNEKLFF. Here the CDR3 DNA reads TGTGCCAGTAGTATTATCAGACAAACTAATGAAAAACTGTTTTTT.

The DNA for the CDR3 is TGCGCCAGCAGCCAGGGCGGACCCGGACTAGCGAGTACCTACGAGCAGTACTTC. It encodes CASSQGGPGLASTYEQYF. The genes are TRBV4-3 and TRBJ2-7, with 9 positions matching TRBD2. V was pared by 3 bases and J by 2 bases, with 14 bases of the junction left unmatched. This CDR3 is built from 18 residues. Germline V CDR1 and CDR2: LGHNA, YSLEER.

The chain links TRBV29-1 to TRBJ2-7, with TRBD2 matching 10 bases. Germline CDR1 and CDR2: SQVTM and ANQGSEA. J was trimmed by 3 bases and V by 5 bases; bases with no gene match: 4. This CDR3 is built from 13 residues. In DNA form, the CDR3 reads TGCAGCGTTCGTAGCGGGGGGAACTACGAGCAGTACTTC. This sequence encodes CSVRSGGNYEQYF.

The chain links TRBV10-3 to TRBJ1-5; 7 bases are shared with TRBD1. The junction had 6 bases not matched to a gene; V was cut back by 11 bases and J by 2 bases. Germline V gene data show CDR1 as ENHRY and CDR2 as SYGVKD. The CDR3 loop spans 13 amino acids. CDR3 protein: CAAGTDRNQPQHF. In DNA, the CDR3 is TGTGCCGCCGGGACAGATCGCAATCAGCCCCAGCATTTT.

This rearrangement joins TRBV6-5 to TRBJ1-1; 7 bases match TRBD1. The CDR3 covers 15 residues. V shed 6 bases, J shed 2 bases, and the junction held 9 bases outside the gene matches. Germline lookup yields CDR1 MNHEY and CDR2 SVGAGI. CDR3 bases: TGTGCCAGCAGCCGGGACAGATTATCCAACACTGAAGCTTTCTTT. Its translation is CASSRDRLSNTEAFF.

This clone was counted a single time. The rearrangement joins TRBV24-1 to TRBJ2-6; TRBD1 is a possible D gene (6 bases). Germline V gene lookup returns CDR1 KGHDR and CDR2 SFDVKD. The CDR3 totals 16 residues. Trimming pared 1 base from V and 0 bases from J, leaving 6 bases between. DNA for the CDR3: TGTGCCACCAGTGATTTAGGGGGCTCTGGGGCCAACGTCCTGACTTTC. The encoded protein is CATSDLGGSGANVLTF.

The chain is built from TRBV24-1 and TRBJ1-2; 11 nucleotides agree with TRBD1. CDR1 and CDR2 from the germline V gene are KGHDR and SFDVKD. The CDR3 is 18 amino acids. V lost 3 bases and J lost 4; bases outside the gene matches: 12. The CDR3 loop is CATSDTGQGAGLGYGYTF. The CDR3 DNA follows: TGTGCCACCAGTGATACCGGACAGGGGGCTGGACTTGGCTATGGCTACACCTTC.

The rearrangement joins TRBV5-1 to TRBJ1-5; D ambiguous. Between the trimmed V and J ends, which lost 4 bases and 7 bases, there was a span of 18 bases. The CDR3 is 15 residues long. Germline CDR1 SGHRS, CDR2 YFSETQ. CDR3 sequence: CASSLGESGSQPQHF. DNA of the CDR3: TGCGCCAGCAGCCTGGGTGAGAGTGGTTCCCAGCCCCAGCATTTT. The full variable domain, rest sourced from reference TRBV5-1 and TRBJ1-5, is KAGVTQTPRYLIKTRGQQVTLSCSPISGHRSVSWYQQTPGQGLQFLFEYFSETQRNKGNFPGRFSGRQFSNSRSEMNVSTLELGDSALYLCASSLGESGSQPQHFGDGTRLSIL.

As for this clone: Different DNA sequences within this sample yield the same CDR3. The chain couples TRBV5-1 to TRBJ2-7, with D tentatively TRBD1 (6 bases). Trimming cost V 4 bases and J 4 bases, with 15 bases left between them. CDR3 length equals 14 residues. Germline loops: CDR1 SGHRS, CDR2 YFSETQ. The CDR3 loop is CASSPDGQTYEQYF. For the CDR3, the DNA is TGCGCCAGCAGCCCGGACGGACAGACGTACGAGCAGTACTTC.

The rearrangement links TRBV19 to TRBJ1-5; D unresolved. V was pared by 7 bases and J by 0 bases, with 13 bases between. Germline V gene lookup returns CDR1 LNHDA and CDR2 SQIVND (reference sequence). The CDR3 extends over 15 amino acids. CDR3 loop: CASTTGIYSNQPQHF. DNA for the CDR3: TGTGCCAGTACTACGGGAATTTATAGCAATCAGCCCCAGCATTTT.

The V and J genes are TRBV4-3 and TRBJ2-2; D gene unclear. CDR1 is LGHNA and CDR2 is YSLEER in the germline V gene. The ends were cut back, 0 bases at V and 9 bases at J, with 14 bases in the middle. This CDR3 has 15 amino acids. The CDR3 loop reads CASSQDLTSHRELFF. The CDR3 nucleotides are TGCGCCAGCAGCCAAGATCTCACATCACACCGGGAGCTGTTTTTT.

The J gene is TRBJ2-1, the V gene TRBV7-2, with 9 bases that match TRBD2. V gave up 4 bases and J gave up 7 bases; unmatched junction bases: 5. Germline-derived CDR1 and CDR2 are SGHTA and FQGNSA. The CDR3 spans 14 residues. As DNA, the CDR3 is TGTGCCAGCAGCTCCGGGACTAGCCTTAATGAGCAGTTCTTC. Its translation: CASSSGTSLNEQFF.

This clone was picked up one time. The CDR3 loop reads CASSQLSYEQYF. The CDR3 nucleotides read TGTGCCAGCAGCCAACTATCCTACGAGCAGTACTTC. The V call is TRBV3-1 (or the pseudogene TRBV3-2), the J call TRBJ2-7; no clear D. V was shortened by 2 bases and J by 1 base, with 3 bases between the two germline ends. Germline V gene data show CDR1 as LGHDT and CDR2 as YNNKEL (reference sequence). This CDR3 contains 12 residues.

V and J are TRBV27 and TRBJ2-7; possible D gene TRBD2, 5 bases. The CDR3 loop spans 15 amino acids. Trimming took off 3 bases at V and 4 bases at J, with 16 bases between the two ends. Germline V gives CDR1 MNHEY, CDR2 SMNVEV (reference sequence). The CDR3 DNA reads as TGTGCCAGCAGTTTGTACGGAGACGGAGGATACGAGCAGTACTTC. It is translated as CASSLYGDGGYEQYF.

This chain uses TRBV10-2 with TRBJ2-3; a weak D match, TRBD2 (7 bases). Trimming removed 6 bases from V and 6 bases from J, with 22 bases in between. The CDR3 loop spans 16 amino acids. Germline CDR1 is WSHSY and CDR2 is SAAADI. The CDR3: CASSHPRRGGADTQYF. CDR3 DNA: TGCGCCAGCAGCCACCCCCGGAGGGGGGGGGCGGATACGCAGTATTTT.

The gene calls are TRBV15 and TRBJ1-2, with a weak D call TRBD1 (5 bases). The CDR3 runs to 15 residues. Germline CDR1 is LNHNV and CDR2 is YYDKDF (reference sequence). V lost 5 bases to trimming and J lost 2 bases, with 15 bases between them. The CDR3 DNA is TGTGCCACCAGCGAGGGGAGGGGATTCAACTATGGCTACACCTTC. Translated: CATSEGRGFNYGYTF.

The chain links TRBV7-9 to TRBJ1-1; D is possibly TRBD1 (5 bases). The germline V gene encodes CDR1 SEHNR and CDR2 FQNEAQ (reference sequence). This CDR3 comprises 17 residues. V lost 4 bases, J lost 4 bases, and 22 bases lay in between. CDR3 residues: CASSSYTGRWMGTEAFF. CDR3 bases: TGTGCCAGCAGCTCATACACAGGCAGGTGGATGGGCACTGAAGCTTTCTTT.

This clone came up a few times. The J gene is TRBJ1-1, the V gene TRBV11-3; D is uncertain. Germline V CDR1 and CDR2: SGHNT, YENEEA. V lost 1 base to trimming and J lost 9 bases, with 9 bases between them. The CDR3 extends over 12 amino acids. CDR3 DNA: TGTGCCAGCAGCTTAGGGGCAGACAAAGCTTTCTTT. Amino acid sequence: CASSLGADKAFF.

V is TRBV7-6 and J is TRBJ2-7; 7 positions match TRBD2. This CDR3 contains 16 residues. Germline loops: CDR1 SGHVS, CDR2 FNYEAQ. The V segment lost 0 bases and the J segment 4 bases; nucleotides outside the gene matches: 9. The CDR3 DNA reads as TGTGCCAGCAGCTTAGCGGGAGGGCCCGGCCTTTACGAGCAGTACTTC. It codes for CASSLAGGPGLYEQYF.

The chain joins TRBV7-2 to TRBJ2-3; D perhaps matches TRBD2 (6 bases). CDR3 length: 14 residues. The V and J ends lost 8 bases and 1 base respectively, with 13 bases between them. Germline V gene data show CDR1 as SGHTA and CDR2 as FQGNSA. Here the CDR3 reads CASAPGVGTDTQYF. The DNA of the CDR3 is TGTGCCAGCGCGCCGGGGGTGGGCACAGATACGCAGTATTTT.

The CDR3 protein is CASSIGQGANYGYTF. CDR3 DNA: TGTGCCAGCAGCATAGGACAGGGGGCTAACTATGGCTACACCTTC. The chain combines TRBV7-2 with TRBJ1-2, with 10 nucleotides matching TRBD1. Trimming removed 5 bases from V and 0 bases from J; junction bases left unmatched: 3. CDR3 length equals 15 residues. CDR1 is SGHTA and CDR2 is FQGNSA in the germline V gene.

This chain links TRBV19 with TRBJ1-2; 9 bases agree with TRBD1. The CDR3 runs 16 residues. The germline V gene encodes CDR1 LNHDA and CDR2 SQIVND (reference sequence). V lost 10 bases and J lost 10; bases outside the gene matches: 22. CDR3 amino acids: CAKSKDRGGDRTSYTF. The CDR3 DNA sequence: TGTGCCAAAAGTAAGGACAGGGGAGGAGATCGGACGTCCTACACCTTC.

This chain uses TRBV30 with TRBJ1-1, with D uncertain. There are 13 residues in the CDR3. V shed 3 bases and J shed 1 base, with 9 bases lying between them. Germline CDR1 is GTSNPN and CDR2 is SVGIG (reference sequence). The CDR3: CAWRGGPNTEAFF. CDR3 nucleotide sequence: TGTGCCTGGAGAGGCGGCCCGAACACTGAAGCTTTCTTT.